The 26 T cell receptor beta chains below all came from one sample that was sequenced in a study of blood T cell repertoires in COVID-19. Libraries were prepared by immunoSEQ multiplex PCR; TCRdb keeps only in-frame clonotypes and omits some of them. The table has about 160,000 clones, 70% to 90% seen once. What was sequenced was peripheral blood. The receptors here all came from a man aged 35 to 55 who had recovered from COVID-19.

This chain uses TRBV11-2 with TRBJ2-5, with TRBD2 as a possible D gene (5 bases). There are 17 residues in the CDR3. Deletions cut 1 base from V and 5 bases from J, with 20 bases between. Looked up from germline, CDR1 is SGHAT and CDR2 is FQNNGV. The CDR3 DNA follows: TGTGCCAGCAGCTTAGTGACACCCGTTAAGGGCGGGGAGACCCAGTACTTC. Protein product: CASSLVTPVKGGETQYF. Based on the CDR3 plus reference TRBV11-2 and TRBJ2-5, the full variable domain is EAGVAQSPRYKIIEKRQSVAFWCNPISGHATLYWYQQILGQGPKLLIQFQNNGVVDDSQLPKDRFSAERLKGVDSTLKIQPAKLEDSAVYLCASSLVTPVKGGETQYFGPGTRLLVL.

This clone has only one observation. The rearrangement links TRBV27 to TRBJ1-4; no firm D call. The germline V and J ends were trimmed by 6 bases and 5 bases, with 10 bases remaining between them. The CDR3 is 13 amino acids. Germline lookup yields CDR1 MNHEY and CDR2 SMNVEV (reference sequence). The CDR3 sequence: CASSRRWNEKLFF. The CDR3 DNA sequence: TGTGCCAGCAGCAGGAGGTGGAATGAAAAACTGTTTTTT. Supplemented by reference TRBV27 and TRBJ1-4, the full variable domain reads EAQVTQNPRYLITVTGKKLTVTCSQNMNHEYMSWYRQDPGLGLRQIYYSMNVEVTDKGDVPEGYKVSRKEKRNFPLILESPSPNQTSLYFCASSRRWNEKLFFGSGTQLSVL.

This chain uses TRBV5-1 with TRBJ2-7; 7 nucleotides line up with TRBD2. Germline CDR1 is SGHRS and CDR2 is YFSETQ. The J segment lost 6 bases and the V segment lost 0 bases, leaving 9 bases of the junction unmatched. CDR3 length: 15 residues. CDR3 protein: CASSLVGLGWSEQYF. DNA of the CDR3: TGCGCCAGCAGCTTGGTAGGACTAGGGTGGTCCGAGCAGTACTTC. Looking up the rest from reference TRBV5-1 and TRBJ2-7 gives the full variable domain: KAGVTQTPRYLIKTRGQQVTLSCSPISGHRSVSWYQQTPGQGLQFLFEYFSETQRNKGNFPGRFSGRQFSNSRSEMNVSTLELGDSALYLCASSLVGLGWSEQYFGPGTRLTVT.

This clone was detected many times. The chain uses TRBV5-4 and TRBJ2-7; 14 bases are shared with TRBD2. This CDR3 region has 17 residues. Trimming took 5 bases from V and 4 from J; bases not matched to a gene: 11. Germline V gene sequence: CDR1 SGHNT, CDR2 YYREEE (reference sequence). The CDR3 sequence is CASSSGLAGASGYEQYF. The CDR3 nucleotides read TGTGCCAGCAGTTCGGGACTAGCGGGAGCCTCGGGGTACGAGCAGTACTTC.

J is TRBJ1-6 and V is TRBV7-2, with 7 bases that match TRBD1. The CDR3 consists of 14 residues. The V gene's germline CDR1 is SGHTA and CDR2 FQGNSA. V was pared by 2 bases and J by 7 bases, with 2 bases of the junction left unmatched. In nucleotides, the CDR3 is TGTGCCAGCAGCTTATGGGGACAGAATTCACCCCTCCACTTT. It translates to CASSLWGQNSPLHF.

This sequence joins TRBV6-6 and TRBJ1-2, with 8 bases that match TRBD1. With 7 bases clipped from V and 3 bases from J, the junction kept 4 bases outside the gene matches. The CDR3 is 13 residues long. Germline CDR1 reads MNHNY; CDR2 reads SVGAGI (reference sequence). The CDR3: CASTLQGDYGYTF. CDR3 DNA: TGTGCCAGCACTCTACAGGGGGACTATGGCTACACCTTC.

The chain links TRBV11-2 to TRBJ2-5; 13 nucleotides align to TRBD2. The CDR3 covers 16 residues. Looked up from germline, CDR1 is SGHAT and CDR2 is FQNNGV. The ends lost 4 bases at V and 5 bases at J; junction bases unmatched: 7. The CDR3 DNA follows: TGTGCCAGCAGCTACCGACTAGCGGGGGGAGGGGAGACCCAGTACTTC. Its protein is CASSYRLAGGGETQYF.

The sample holds a few counts of this clone. The V gene is TRBV27, the J gene TRBJ2-5; the match to TRBD1 covers 9 bases. The V gene's germline CDR1 is MNHEY and CDR2 SMNVEV (reference sequence). Unmatched junction bases numbered 6, after V lost 5 bases and J lost 5 bases. The CDR3 extends over 14 amino acids. CDR3 sequence reads: CASSPGQGRETQYF. The DNA for the CDR3 is TGTGCCAGCAGTCCGGGACAGGGTAGGGAGACCCAGTACTTC.

This clone showed up just once. The chain couples TRBV6-1 to TRBJ1-5; D not resolved. The length of the CDR3 is 15 residues. CDR1 and CDR2 from the germline V gene are MNHNS and SASEGT. V gave up 2 bases and J gave up 0 bases, with 8 bases separating them. The CDR3 spells CASSESGNSNQPQHF. CDR3 DNA sequence: TGTGCCAGCAGTGAAAGCGGGAATAGCAATCAGCCCCAGCATTTT.

This clone has only one observation. The V and J genes are TRBV4-3 and TRBJ2-2; TRBD2 matches at 8 bases. The CDR3 contains 17 residues. The germline V gene has CDR1 LGHNA and CDR2 YSLEER. With V trimmed by 4 bases and J by 3 bases, 10 bases remained unmatched. This chain's CDR3 is CASSRLTGGPHTGELFF. The DNA of the CDR3 is TGCGCCAGCAGCCGACTAACGGGGGGGCCCCACACCGGGGAGCTGTTTTTT.

The gene calls are TRBV11-3 and TRBJ2-7, with D tentatively TRBD1 (6 bases). The CDR3 is 13 amino acids. V lost 0 bases and J 4 bases, leaving 7 bases between the germline ends. Germline CDR1 and CDR2: SGHNT and YENEEA. The CDR3 protein is CASSLDQGYEQYF. In nucleotides, the CDR3 is TGTGCCAGCAGCTTAGATCAGGGGTACGAGCAGTACTTC.

The J gene is TRBJ2-1, the V gene TRBV7-2; 10 bases match TRBD1. The CDR3 is 14 amino acids. Germline V gene data show CDR1 as SGHTA and CDR2 as FQGNSA. Germline trimming cut 5 bases from V and 6 bases from J; bases unmatched to any gene: 4. CDR3 region: CASSRDRGFNEQFF. CDR3 bases: TGTGCCAGCAGCCGGGACAGGGGTTTCAATGAGCAGTTCTTC.

This clone was observed once. This chain joins TRBV18 and TRBJ2-7; D possibly corresponds to TRBD2 (6 bases). The germline V and J ends were trimmed by 3 bases and 6 bases, with 18 bases remaining between them. CDR3 length equals 15 residues. Germline V gene lookup returns CDR1 KGHSH and CDR2 LQKENI. The CDR3 DNA follows: TGTGCCAGCTCACCCCGCCTCGGCGGGGCTGGCGAGCAGTACTTC. Translating gives CASSPRLGGAGEQYF.

This clone was recorded once. This chain joins TRBV28 and TRBJ2-7, with 10 bases fitting TRBD1. The germline gives CDR1 MDHEN, CDR2 SYDVKM. V was pared by 6 bases and J by 2 bases, with 4 bases of the junction left unmatched. CDR3 length: 14 amino acids. This CDR3 is CASSWTGGTYEQYF. The CDR3 DNA reads as TGTGCCAGCAGCTGGACAGGGGGTACCTACGAGCAGTACTTC.

J is TRBJ1-2 and V is TRBV7-9; 9 bases are a match to TRBD1. There are 14 residues in the CDR3. V lost 2 bases, J lost 7 bases, and 5 bases stayed unmatched. Germline V gene sequence: CDR1 SEHNR, CDR2 FQNEAQ (reference sequence). The DNA of the CDR3 is TGTGCCAGCAGCTTATATGGGACAGGGATTGGCTACACCTTC. Amino acids: CASSLYGTGIGYTF. Full variable domain (remainder filled in from reference TRBV7-9 and TRBJ1-2): DTGVSQNPRHKITKRGQNVTFRCDPISEHNRLYWYRQTLGQGPEFLTYFQNEAQLEKSRLLSDRFSAERPKGSFSTLEIQRTEQGDSAMYLCASSLYGTGIGYTFGSGTRLTVV.

V is TRBV9 and J is TRBJ2-2, with 7 bases aligning to TRBD1. The germline gives CDR1 SGDLS, CDR2 YYNGEE. V lost 1 base to trimming and J lost 6 bases; unmatched junction nucleotides: 0. CDR3 length equals 13 residues. The CDR3 is CASSVTGAGELFF. The CDR3 DNA reads as TGTGCCAGCAGCGTAACAGGGGCCGGGGAGCTGTTTTTT.

The V call is TRBV4-3, the J call TRBJ2-7; D gene uncertain. The CDR3 spans 14 residues. V was trimmed by 0 bases and J by 2 bases, leaving 8 bases between them. The germline V gene encodes CDR1 LGHNA and CDR2 YSLEER. For the CDR3, the DNA is TGCGCCAGCAGCCAAGATAGAGGCACCTACGAGCAGTACTTC. Translating gives CASSQDRGTYEQYF.

The chain couples TRBV9 to TRBJ2-1; 9 bases are a match to TRBD1. Per the germline V gene, CDR1 is SGDLS and CDR2 is YYNGEE. The junction had 3 bases not matched to a gene; V was cut back by 3 bases and J by 5 bases. There are 14 residues in the CDR3. The CDR3, as DNA: TGTGCCAGCAGCGCCTGGACAGGGGACAATGAGCAGTTCTTC. It codes for CASSAWTGDNEQFF.

CDR3 in DNA: TGTGCCAGCAGTGGGGACAGGGCGGACCCTGCAACTAATGAAAAACTGTTTTTT. Residues: CASSGDRADPATNEKLFF. V gene TRBV6-1 combines with J gene TRBJ1-4, with TRBD1 matching over 9 bases. The germline V gene has CDR1 MNHNS and CDR2 SASEGT. The CDR3 consists of 18 residues. V was clipped by 4 bases and J by 0 bases; unmatched bases: 9.

This clone was seen only once. The chain combines TRBV27 with TRBJ2-7; maybe TRBD1 (5 bases). From germline, CDR1 is MNHEY and CDR2 SMNVEV (reference sequence). The V end lost 5 bases, the J end lost 2 bases, and 10 bases lay between the germline ends. The CDR3 contains 13 residues. This CDR3 reads CASSDSTTYEQYF. CDR3 DNA: TGTGCCAGCAGTGACAGTACAACCTACGAGCAGTACTTC.

The chain is built from TRBV7-9 and TRBJ2-5, with D possibly matching TRBD2 (6 bases). CDR1 and CDR2 from the germline V gene are SEHNR and FQNEAQ (reference sequence). Trimming cost V 1 base and J 4 bases, with 25 bases left between them. The CDR3 covers 19 residues. The CDR3 sequence is CASSLDGWGVDRGGETQYF. Here the CDR3 DNA reads TGTGCCAGCAGCTTAGATGGCTGGGGGGTGGACCGAGGTGGAGAGACCCAGTACTTC.

The rearrangement joins TRBV29-1 to TRBJ2-3; 8 positions agree with TRBD2. Per the germline V gene, CDR1 is SQVTM and CDR2 is ANQGSEA. Germline trimming cut 1 base from V and 3 bases from J; bases unmatched to any gene: 3. There are 14 residues in the CDR3. For the CDR3, the DNA is TGCAGCGTTGAAGCGGGAGGGCCTACAGATACGCAGTATTTT. Its protein product is CSVEAGGPTDTQYF.

The rearrangement links TRBV11-3 to TRBJ2-1; 9 nucleotides line up with TRBD2. CDR1 and CDR2 from the germline V gene are SGHNT and YENEEA. The length of the CDR3 is 15 residues. The V segment lost 3 bases and the J segment 5 bases; nucleotides outside the gene matches: 5. The CDR3 is CASSFSGSGDNEQFF. DNA of the CDR3: TGTGCCAGCAGCTTTAGCGGGAGTGGGGACAATGAGCAGTTCTTC.

The chain couples TRBV28 to TRBJ2-7; TRBD1 agrees at 7 bases. V lost 6 bases and J lost 0; bases outside the gene matches: 5. The CDR3 has 14 amino acids. The germline gives CDR1 MDHEN, CDR2 SYDVKM. The CDR3: CASRDRDSSYEQYF. DNA for the CDR3: TGTGCCAGCAGGGACCGGGACAGCTCCTACGAGCAGTACTTC.

The V call is TRBV14, the J call TRBJ2-7; maybe TRBD1 (5 bases). The V gene lost 1 base and the J gene lost 5 bases, with 9 bases spanning the gap. CDR1 SGHDN and CDR2 FVKESK come from the germline V gene. The CDR3 extends over 13 amino acids. CDR3 in DNA: TGTGCCAGCAGCCAAGTAAGGGGTAACGAGCAGTACTTC. Amino acids: CASSQVRGNEQYF. Drawing the rest from reference TRBV14 and TRBJ2-7, the complete variable domain is EAGVTQFPSHSVIEKGQTVTLRCDPISGHDNLYWYRRVMGKEIKFLLHFVKESKQDESGMPNNRFLAERTGGTYSTLKVQPAELEDSGVYFCASSQVRGNEQYFGPGTRLTVT.

This CDR3 is CASSLEGGEVYEQYF. CDR3 coding DNA: TGTGCCAGCAGCTTAGAAGGGGGGGAGGTTTACGAGCAGTACTTC. The chain employs TRBV7-8 and TRBJ2-7; D is perhaps TRBD2 (7 bases). Between the trimmed V and J ends, which lost 1 base and 4 bases, there was a span of 14 bases. The CDR3 spans 15 residues. Per germline, CDR1 SGHVS and CDR2 FQNEAQ.